One and the same sample provided the 5 T cell receptor beta chains below, sequenced in a study of metastatic and nonmetastatic thyroid tumors. Thyroid surgery had not been preceded by any treatment in any patient. From the PCR reads, TCRdb re-called clones with MiXCR. The sample consists of approximately 8,200 clones, around 27% of them appearing once. The source material was adjacent normal tissue. These receptors were collected from a female donor with papillary thyroid cancer or a benign thyroid nodule (not recorded which). Some clones in this sample may be carry-over from other donors' samples.

V gene TRBV28 combines with J gene TRBJ1-5; D may be TRBD1 (5 bases). CDR1 MDHEN and CDR2 SYDVKM come from the germline V gene. This CDR3 has 15 residues. V lost 4 bases, J lost 6 bases, and 16 bases lay in between. CDR3: CASSYHRGEGQPQHF. CDR3 nucleotides: TGTGCCAGCAGTTACCACCGAGGGGAGGGTCAGCCCCAGCATTTT.

Only a few counts were recorded for this clone. The rearrangement uses TRBV6-1 and TRBJ2-1, with 11 bases fitting TRBD2. The V gene end was trimmed by 6 bases and the J gene end by 4 bases; junction bases not matched to a gene: 5. Per the germline V gene, CDR1 is MNHNS and CDR2 is SASEGT. The CDR3 spans 15 residues. The CDR3: CASRGGTSGYNEQFF. The CDR3 DNA reads as TGTGCCAGCAGGGGCGGGACTAGCGGTTACAATGAGCAGTTCTTC.

This chain links TRBV6-1 with TRBJ2-1; tentative D call: TRBD2 (6 bases). The germline V and J ends were trimmed by 5 bases and 7 bases, with 21 bases remaining between them. Germline lookup yields CDR1 MNHNS and CDR2 SASEGT. The CDR3 is 16 residues long. Here the CDR3 DNA reads TGTGCCAGCAGTCAGAGCCCCCCCCGACTAGAAAATGAGCAGTTCTTC. Amino acids: CASSQSPPRLENEQFF.

This chain uses TRBV29-1 with TRBJ1-1; D is ambiguous. The CDR3 extends over 14 amino acids. Germline V gene data show CDR1 as SQVTM and CDR2 as ANQGSEA. V lost 1 base to trimming and J lost 1 base, with 10 bases between them. DNA of the CDR3: TGCAGCGTTGAAGCTTGTCTCCCGAACACTGAAGCTTTCTTT. The encoded protein is CSVEACLPNTEAFF.

This clone was counted between two and nine times. The chain carries TRBV19 and TRBJ1-6; TRBD1 agrees at 9 bases. The trim removed 7 bases at V and 0 bases at J, leaving 1 base unmatched. There are 15 residues in the CDR3. Germline-derived CDR1 and CDR2 are LNHDA and SQIVND (reference sequence). CDR3 DNA: TGTGCCAGTACGACAGGGGGCTCCTATAATTCACCCCTCCACTTT. This encodes CASTTGGSYNSPLHF. Filled out from reference TRBV19 and TRBJ1-6, the complete variable domain reads DGGITQSPKYLFRKEGQNVTLSCEQNLNHDAMYWYRQDPGQGLRLIYYSQIVNDFQKGDIAEGYSVSREKKESFPLTVTSAQKNPTAFYLCASTTGGSYNSPLHFGNGTRLTVT.